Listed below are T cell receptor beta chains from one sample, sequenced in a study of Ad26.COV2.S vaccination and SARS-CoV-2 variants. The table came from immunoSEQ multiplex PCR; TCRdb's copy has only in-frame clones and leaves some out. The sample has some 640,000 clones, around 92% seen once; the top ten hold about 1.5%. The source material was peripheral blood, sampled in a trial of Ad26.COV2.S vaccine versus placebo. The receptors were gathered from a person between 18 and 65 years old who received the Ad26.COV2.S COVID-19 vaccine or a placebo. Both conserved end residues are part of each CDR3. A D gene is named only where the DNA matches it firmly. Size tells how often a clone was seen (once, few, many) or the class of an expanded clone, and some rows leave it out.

TGTGCCACCAGTGATTTTCCGAAAAGCTCCTACAATGAGCAGTTCTTC | CATSDFPKSSYNEQFF | 16 | TRBJ2-1 | TRBV24-1 | - | -
TGTGCCAGCAGTCTTCCCCGCGGGGGGCGCACAGATACGCAGTATTTT | CASSLPRGGRTDTQYF | 16 | TRBJ2-3 | TRBV7-2 | - | TRBD2
TGTGCCAGCACTAACGGAGGGGATGGCTACACCTTC | CASTNGGDGYTF | 12 | TRBJ1-2 | TRBV6-5 | - | -
TGCGCCAGCAGCCAAGATAGGACGATGAACGCTGAAGCTTTCTTT | CASSQDRTMNAEAFF | 15 | TRBJ1-1 | TRBV4-1 | - | -
TGCGCCAGCAGCTTGGGTACAGGGGGTAATGAAAAACTGTTTTTT | CASSLGTGGNEKLFF | 15 | TRBJ1-4 | TRBV5-1 | - | TRBD1
TGCGCCAGCAGTACCGGCGACGGCGATGAAAAACTGTTTTTT | CASSTGDGDEKLFF | 14 | TRBJ1-4 | TRBV5-1 | - | -
TGTGCCAGCAGGCCAATGGGTGCGGGCTACAATGAGCAGTTCTTC | CASRPMGAGYNEQFF | 15 | TRBJ2-1 | TRBV27 | - | -
TGTGCCAGCAGCCCCGAGGGTGTATGGTATGGCTACACCTTC | CASSPEGVWYGYTF | 14 | TRBJ1-2 | TRBV7-2 | few | -
TGCGCCAGCAGCCAAGGAGGGGAGACCCAGTACTTC | CASSQGGETQYF | 12 | TRBJ2-5 | TRBV4-3 | - | -
TGTGCCTGGAGGACAGGGTTGGGGTATGGCTACACCTTC | CAWRTGLGYGYTF | 13 | TRBJ1-2 | TRBV30 | - | TRBD1
TGTGCCACCAGCAGAGATCAAGGAGGGAACACTGAAGCTTTCTTT | CATSRDQGGNTEAFF | 15 | TRBJ1-1 | TRBV15 | - | -
TGCGCCAGCAGCTTGGGCACGTGGCCTCTCGAACTGTTTTTT | CASSLGTWPLELFF | 14 | TRBJ1-4 | TRBV5-1 | - | -
TGTGCCAGCAGTTACTCTTGGACCCGACCTCAAGAGACCCAGTACTTC | CASSYSWTRPQETQYF | 16 | TRBJ2-5 | TRBV6-5 | - | -
TGTGCCAGCCGGCCGAGCTCTGGAAACACCATATATTTT | CASRPSSGNTIYF | 13 | TRBJ1-3 | TRBV27 | - | -
TGTGCCAGCAGTTCCATTCTAGCCATTTCCTTGTACGAGCAGTACTTC | CASSSILAISLYEQYF | 16 | TRBJ2-7 | TRBV27 | once | -
TGTGCCACCAGTGATGATCGTCTGGGACAGGTGACAGATACGCAGTATTTT | CATSDDRLGQVTDTQYF | 17 | TRBJ2-3 | TRBV24-1 | - | TRBD1
TGCGCCAGCAGCTTGGGCGACAGGGTCGAGCAGTACTTC | CASSLGDRVEQYF | 13 | TRBJ2-7 | TRBV5-1 | few | TRBD1
TGTGCTAGCAGTGCAGGAGCGGGCCCCTCCTACGAGCAGTACTTC | CASSAGAGPSYEQYF | 15 | TRBJ2-7 | TRBV7-7 | once | -